These 14 T cell receptor beta chains were all obtained from the same sample, sequenced in a study of cytomegalovirus exposure and HLA in healthy donors. Primers: 60 Vbeta forward and 13 Jbeta reverse. Profiled with immunoSEQ multiplex PCR; TCRdb holds only in-frame clones, not every one. The data show 150,000 or so clones, with approximately 72% seen just once and 2.8% held by the top ten. Sequencing was performed on PBMCs. These receptors originate from a man aged 18 to 35 in good health and CMV-seronegative.

This clone was counted only a few times. The chain has TRBV7-6 and TRBJ2-7; D gene ambiguous. V dropped 1 base and J dropped 4 bases, with 11 bases sitting between them. Germline V gene sequence: CDR1 SGHVS, CDR2 FNYEAQ. The CDR3 is made up of 14 amino acids. CDR3 coding DNA: TGTGCCAGCAGCTTAGGTGTGGGCACATACGAGCAGTACTTC. Translation: CASSLGVGTYEQYF.

Regarding this clone: The junction departs from germline at one end; a sequencing error may be responsible. This sequence joins TRBV7-9 and TRBJ1-1, with D possibly being TRBD1 (6 bases). CDR1 and CDR2 (germline): SEHNR, FQNEAQ (reference sequence). The CDR3 extends over 15 amino acids. CDR3 in amino acids: CSSSFGRGLNTEAFF. The CDR3 DNA reads TGTTCCAGCAGCTTCGGGAGGGGGTTGAACACTGAAGCTTTCTTT.

This clone has just one count. The chain recombines TRBV11-2 with TRBJ1-5; D is unclear. The CDR3 runs to 17 residues. V was cut by 5 bases and J by 3 bases, with 20 bases left in between. CDR1 is SGHAT and CDR2 is FQNNGV in the germline V gene. The CDR3 DNA is TGTGCCAGCAGCCCCCTAGGCCGGAGGGCCTCCAATCAGCCCCAGCATTTT. Translating it yields CASSPLGRRASNQPQHF.

The V gene is TRBV5-1, the J gene TRBJ2-1; a weak D match, TRBD2 (7 bases). The V gene's germline CDR1 is SGHRS and CDR2 YFSETQ. Trimming removed 7 bases from V and 8 bases from J, with 16 bases in between. The CDR3 is 13 residues long. The CDR3 reads CASSEGGGDEQFF. CDR3 coding DNA: TGCGCCAGCTCAGAGGGCGGGGGCGATGAGCAGTTCTTC.

This clone was observed a single time. The J gene is TRBJ2-7, the V gene TRBV6-5, with 7 nucleotides matching TRBD1. J was trimmed by 6 bases and V by 6 bases; bases with no gene match: 14. CDR1 MNHEY and CDR2 SVGAGI come from the germline V gene. The CDR3 spans 15 residues. The CDR3 DNA sequence: TGTGCCAGCAGGCGAACAGGGGACCCCTCCATCGAGCAGTACTTC. It encodes CASRRTGDPSIEQYF.

Concerning this clone: An end of the junction differs from the germline gene, which may be a read error. This sequence joins TRBV25-1 and TRBJ2-6; maybe TRBD1 (6 bases). Germline lookup yields CDR1 MGHDK and CDR2 SYGVNS. The CDR3 has 14 residues. The CDR3 nucleotides read TGTGCCAGCAGTGACTTCCTGGGGGCCAACGGCCTGACTTTC. Its protein product is CASSDFLGANGLTF.

This clone occurred a few times. This chain joins TRBV7-6 and TRBJ2-1; possibly TRBD2 for D (6 bases). Trimming took off 3 bases at V and 4 bases at J, with 16 bases between the two ends. This CDR3 has 16 residues. CDR1 and CDR2 (germline): SGHVS, FNYEAQ. This CDR3 reads CASSLERAATYNEQFF. CDR3 nucleotides: TGTGCCAGCAGCTTGGAGCGGGCGGCCACTTACAATGAGCAGTTCTTC.

The chain links TRBV5-1 to TRBJ1-1; a possible D gene is TRBD1 (5 bases). Germline lookup yields CDR1 SGHRS and CDR2 YFSETQ. The CDR3 length is 14 residues. V lost 5 bases and J 1 base, leaving 12 bases between the germline ends. The CDR3 DNA reads as TGCGCCAGCAGGGCAGGGTTCGGGAACACTGAAGCTTTCTTT. Its protein is CASRAGFGNTEAFF.

This chain uses TRBV29-1 with TRBJ1-2; unclear D gene. Germline CDR1 SQVTM, CDR2 ANQGSEA. V was pared by 0 bases and J by 4 bases, with 15 bases between. The CDR3 covers 15 residues. CDR3 amino acids: CSVEDPDNAGYGYTF. The CDR3 DNA follows: TGCAGCGTTGAAGATCCTGACAATGCGGGCTATGGCTACACCTTC.

J is TRBJ2-1 and V is TRBV7-9; D gene uncertain. CDR1 SEHNR and CDR2 FQNEAQ come from the germline V gene (reference sequence). Trimming shortened V by 1 base and J by 7 bases, and 5 bases separated the two germline ends. This CDR3 has 12 residues. CDR3 protein: CASSLDENEQFF. The CDR3 coding sequence is TGTGCCAGCAGCTTAGACGAGAATGAGCAGTTCTTC.

This chain joins TRBV28 and TRBJ1-2; 8 positions agree with TRBD1. The V gene's germline CDR1 is MDHEN and CDR2 SYDVKM. CDR3 length: 15 residues. With 6 bases clipped from V and 7 bases from J, the junction kept 13 bases outside the gene matches. The CDR3 DNA reads TGTGCCAGCAGAATAGGGCAGGGGGCTCTTTTTGGCTACACCTTC. Amino acid sequence: CASRIGQGALFGYTF.

The V call is TRBV7-8, the J call TRBJ1-6; D remains unclear. Germline loops: CDR1 SGHVS, CDR2 FQNEAQ. V lost 4 bases and J 5 bases, leaving 15 bases between the germline ends. The CDR3 has 16 residues. CDR3 sequence reads: CASSSRGLLDNSPLHF. The CDR3 nucleotides read TGTGCCAGCAGCTCGAGAGGGCTTTTGGATAATTCACCCCTCCACTTT.

The V and J genes are TRBV11-2 and TRBJ2-6, with D unclear. Germline-derived CDR1 and CDR2 are SGHAT and FQNNGV. The ends were cut back, 8 bases at V and 0 bases at J, with 11 bases in the middle. The CDR3 consists of 15 residues. CDR3 sequence reads: CASQQILSGANVLTF. The CDR3 DNA follows: TGTGCCAGCCAACAGATACTCTCTGGGGCCAACGTCCTGACTTTC.

This clone was detected once. This sequence joins TRBV6-5 and TRBJ1-2; 8 bases line up with TRBD1. After removal of 6 bases from V and 4 bases from J, the junction contained 10 bases not matched to a gene. The CDR3 is 15 residues long. Germline V gene data show CDR1 as MNHEY and CDR2 as SVGAGI. The CDR3 DNA sequence: TGTGCCAGCAGCCGAGAGACAGGGGCTTTCTATGGCTACACCTTC. This translates into CASSRETGAFYGYTF.